This entry describes one T cell receptor (beta chain). The antigen remains undetermined. This specimen comes from a study of T cell responses to AZD1222 COVID-19 vaccine. Clones were sequenced by immunoSEQ multiplex PCR, and TCRdb holds only the in-frame ones, with some missing. This table has roughly 150,000 clones, roughly nine tenths appearing once. Pooling was applied to second doses at about 4 or about 12 weeks. The ends lost 4 bases at V and 5 bases at J; junction bases unmatched: 11. The CDR3 is made up of 18 amino acids. Germline V gives CDR1 SNHLY, CDR2 FYNNEI. Study-wide points: Of spike-specific TCRs, nearly half reportedly target regions left unmutated in variants. At study baseline, merely six AZD1222 recipients were seropositive. White British people made up most donors, females outnumbered males, and clonal diversity was possibly underestimated.

This clonotype was sampled from an adult who received the AZD1222 COVID-19 vaccine. V gene TRBV2 combines with J gene TRBJ2-1, with 13 bases lining up with TRBD2. The sequenced sample was peripheral blood, obtained 28 days after the second AZD1222 dose. DNA of the CDR3: TGTGCCAGCAGTGGACGGACTAGCGGGAGATCAATAGACAATGAGCAGTTCTTC. The encoded protein is CASSGRTSGRSIDNEQFF.